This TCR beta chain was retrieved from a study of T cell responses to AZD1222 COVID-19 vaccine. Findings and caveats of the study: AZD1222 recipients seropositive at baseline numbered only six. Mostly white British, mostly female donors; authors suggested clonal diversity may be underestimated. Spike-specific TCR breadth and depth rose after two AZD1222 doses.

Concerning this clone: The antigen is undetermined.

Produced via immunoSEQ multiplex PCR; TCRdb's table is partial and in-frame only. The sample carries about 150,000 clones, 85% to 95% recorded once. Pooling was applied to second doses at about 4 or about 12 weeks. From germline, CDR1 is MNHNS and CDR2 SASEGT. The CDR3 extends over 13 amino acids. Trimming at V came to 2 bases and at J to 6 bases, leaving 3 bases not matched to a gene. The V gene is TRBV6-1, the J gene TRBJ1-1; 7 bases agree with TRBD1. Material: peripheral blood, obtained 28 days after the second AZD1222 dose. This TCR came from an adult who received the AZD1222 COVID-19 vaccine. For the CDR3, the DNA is TGTGCCAGCAGTGAAAACAGGGGTCCTGAAGCTTTCTTT. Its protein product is CASSENRGPEAFF.